Listed below are T cell receptor beta chains from one sample, sequenced in a study of OX40 agonist ivuxolimab in advanced cancers. TCRdb keeps only in-frame clones here, not all; method: immunoSEQ multiplex PCR. This sample carries fewer than 90,000 clones, roughly 92% of them seen once, and the ten largest clones take about 6.7%. The sample in question was CD4+ or CD8+ T cells sorted from blood, obtained in a trial of the OX40 agonist ivuxolimab. Every receptor here comes from an adult with an advanced solid tumor such as melanoma, head and neck, liver or kidney cancer. Each CDR3 is given with its conserved first and last residue. Each record gives: V gene, D gene, J gene, clone size, CDR3 DNA, CDR3 protein. D genes are given only for firm matches. The listing skips clone size in some rows; elsewhere it reads once, few, many or a size class.

TRBV4-1	-	TRBJ2-5	-	TGCGCCAGCAGCCAAGGGGAAGAGTTACAAGAGACCCAGTACTTC	CASSQGEELQETQYF
TRBV2	TRBD2	TRBJ2-3	-	TGTGCCAGCAGTGAAAGTAAGGAAGCGGGAGAGGAAGATACGCAGTATTTT	CASSESKEAGEEDTQYF
TRBV5-6	-	TRBJ1-1	-	TGTGCCAGCAGCTTGGGTGTCACTGAAGCTTTCTTT	CASSLGVTEAFF
TRBV6-5	-	TRBJ2-7	-	TGTGCCAGCAGTTACGGGTCGCAGGGCGGGAACGAGCAGTACTTC	CASSYGSQGGNEQYF
TRBV9	-	TRBJ2-1	-	TGTGCCAGCAGCGTAGGGGATTACAATGAGCAGTTCTTC	CASSVGDYNEQFF
TRBV10-2	-	TRBJ2-7	-	TGCGCCAGCAGTTCAGACAAGCGGTACGAGCAGTACTTC	CASSSDKRYEQYF
TRBV13	TRBD1	TRBJ1-2	-	TGTGCCAGCAGCTCTCCGACAGGGGGCGACGCTGGCTACACCTTC	CASSSPTGGDAGYTF
TRBV7-9	-	TRBJ2-1	-	TGTGCCAGCAGCTCCCCCGCAGGCGGTGAGCAGTTCTTC	CASSSPAGGEQFF
TRBV4-1	-	TRBJ2-3	-	TGCGCCAGCAGCCAAGATGTGAGCTTTGATACGCAGTATTTT	CASSQDVSFDTQYF
TRBV13	-	TRBJ2-7	-	TGTGCCAGCAGGGGTAGCAGCCACGAGCAGTACTTC	CASRGSSHEQYF
TRBV7-9	-	TRBJ2-7	few	TGTGCCAGCAGCTTAACGAGTCACGAGCAGTACTTC	CASSLTSHEQYF
TRBV4-3	-	TRBJ2-7	once	TGCGCCAGCAGCCTAGGGTTCCCAGGACCCTACGAGCAGTACTTC	CASSLGFPGPYEQYF
TRBV6-5	TRBD1	TRBJ2-7	once	TGTGCCAGCAGTTACGGGGACAGCTACGAGCAGTACTTC	CASSYGDSYEQYF
TRBV4-3	TRBD2	TRBJ2-3	-	TGCGCCAGCAGCCAACGGGACGGACTAGCGGGGACTCGCACAGATACGCAGTATTTT	CASSQRDGLAGTRTDTQYF
TRBV15	-	TRBJ2-4	-	TGTGCCACCAGCAGAGTGCCAGGGTCCAAAAACATTCAGTACTTC	CATSRVPGSKNIQYF
TRBV5-4	TRBD1	TRBJ2-6	-	TGTGCCAGCAGCTTGGTGGCAGGGGGCTCCGCTGGGGCCAACGTCCTGACTTTC	CASSLVAGGSAGANVLTF
TRBV7-6	-	TRBJ2-5	-	TGTGCCAGCAGCTTAGGTGGCGGGCGAGAGACCCAGTACTTC	CASSLGGGRETQYF
TRBV19	-	TRBJ1-1	-	TGTGCCAGTTCCAGGGGCTATAAGGAAGCTTTCTTT	CASSRGYKEAFF
TRBV18	-	TRBJ2-7	-	TGTGCCAGCTCATACGAATACAGCTACGAGCAGTACTTC	CASSYEYSYEQYF
TRBV5-8	TRBD1	TRBJ1-5	once	TGTGCCAGCAGCTTTCAGGGGGCTCAGCCCCAGCATTTT	CASSFQGAQPQHF
TRBV7-2	-	TRBJ1-6	-	TGTGCCAGCAGCTTAGGAAATTCACCCCTCCACTTT	CASSLGNSPLHF
TRBV27	-	TRBJ1-1	-	TGTGCCAGCAGTTTAAGTACTATGAACACTGAAGCTTTCTTT	CASSLSTMNTEAFF
TRBV30	TRBD2	TRBJ2-7	-	TGTGCCTGGAGTGGAGGACTAGCGGGGTGGTACGAGCAGTACTTC	CAWSGGLAGWYEQYF
TRBV7-8	TRBD1	TRBJ1-3	-	TGTGCCAGCAGAAAAACAGGGGGCGCCGGGGACACCATATATTTT	CASRKTGGAGDTIYF
TRBV4-3	TRBD2	TRBJ2-3	-	TGCGCCAGCAGCCAAGAAACTAGCGGGGACACAGATACGCAGTATTTT	CASSQETSGDTDTQYF
TRBV18	TRBD1	TRBJ1-2	-	TGTGCCAGCTCACCACCCGGGACAGGGGATGGCTACACCTTC	CASSPPGTGDGYTF
TRBV14	-	TRBJ1-5	-	TGTGCCATCCTAAGACAGCAAGATCATAGCAATCAGCCCCAGCATTTT	CAILRQQDHSNQPQHF
TRBV10-3	TRBD1	TRBJ2-1	-	TGTGCCATCGGTCGGGACAGCTCCTACAATGAGCAGTTCTTC	CAIGRDSSYNEQFF
TRBV10-1	-	TRBJ2-7	-	TGCGCCAGCAGTGATAGGGACACCTTCCCCCACGAGCAGTACTTC	CASSDRDTFPHEQYF
TRBV5-6	TRBD1	TRBJ2-5	once	TGTGCCAGCAGCGCGGGACAGGGGGCGGGAGAGACCCAGTACTTC	CASSAGQGAGETQYF
TRBV7-6	-	TRBJ1-6	-	TGTGCCAGCAGCTCCCCCTACGGCCCAGGGACCAATTCACCCCTCCACTTT	CASSSPYGPGTNSPLHF
TRBV13	TRBD1	TRBJ2-7	-	TGTGCCAGCAGCCCGTCAACAGGGGTCGAGCAGTACTTC	CASSPSTGVEQYF
TRBV30	TRBD2	TRBJ2-1	-	TGTGCCTGGAGCGCGGGACTAGCGGGAGGGAATGAGCAGTTCTTC	CAWSAGLAGGNEQFF
TRBV10-3	TRBD1	TRBJ1-1	-	TGTGCCATCAGTGAGCCGGGACAGGGGATATTGAACACTGAAGCTTTCTTT	CAISEPGQGILNTEAFF
TRBV7-7	-	TRBJ2-5	-	TGTGCTAGCAGCTCCCGGGACGCCCAAGAGACCCAGTACTTC	CASSSRDAQETQYF
TRBV5-1	TRBD1	TRBJ2-7	-	TGCGCCAGCAGCCCCTCGACAGGGGGGGTTTCCTACGAGCAGTACTTC	CASSPSTGGVSYEQYF
TRBV4-3	TRBD1	TRBJ1-1	-	TGCGCCAGTGGACAGGGGTATGACGAAGCTTTCTTT	CASGQGYDEAFF